These 22 T cell receptor beta chains originate from one sample sequenced in a study of T cell changes during pregnancy in multiple sclerosis. TCRdb's copy holds only in-frame clones and misses some; the assay was immunoSEQ multiplex PCR. The sample gives about 60,000 clones, 90% to 95% of which show up once; 0.2% is in the top ten. Source: CD4+ T cells from peripheral blood mononuclear cells, taken in the second trimester of pregnancy. The receptors originated from a female donor with multiple sclerosis, enrolled in a pregnancy study.

This clone has only one observation. For the CDR3, the DNA is TGTGCCAGCAGTGAAAGGCGGGGGCTGAGCTCTGGAAACACCATATATTTT. The encoded protein is CASSERRGLSSGNTIYF. V and J are TRBV2 and TRBJ1-3, with a possible D match to TRBD1 (6 bases). Trimming took off 2 bases at V and 0 bases at J, with 14 bases between the two ends. The CDR3 consists of 17 residues. In germline, CDR1 is SNHLY, CDR2 FYNNEI. Together with reference TRBV2 and TRBJ1-3, the CDR3 gives the full variable domain: EPEVTQTPSHQVTQMGQEVILRCVPISNHLYFYWYRQILGQKVEFLVSFYNNEISEKSEIFDDQFSVERPDGSNFTLKIRSTKLEDSAMYFCASSERRGLSSGNTIYFGEGSWLTVV.

This clone was recorded only once. V usage is TRBV6-1 and J usage is TRBJ1-2; D call uncertain. Trimming pared 2 bases from V and 4 bases from J, leaving 5 bases between. Germline assignment: CDR1 MNHNS and CDR2 SASEGT. The CDR3 contains 12 residues. In DNA, the CDR3 is TGTGCCAGCAGTGAAAACGGCTATGGCTACACCTTC. This sequence encodes CASSENGYGYTF.

The J gene is TRBJ2-5, the V gene TRBV7-9; maybe TRBD1 (6 bases). This CDR3 comprises 13 residues. CDR1 and CDR2 (germline): SEHNR, FQNEAQ (reference sequence). Trimming shortened V by 3 bases and J by 5 bases, and 10 bases separated the two germline ends. CDR3 in DNA: TGTGCCAGCAGCTTTGGGGGCTTGGAGACCCAGTACTTC. Translating gives CASSFGGLETQYF.

In nucleotides, the CDR3 is TGTGCCAGCAGCTTCGGTGGTGGGCCTTCCTACGAGCAGTACTTC. Its translation: CASSFGGGPSYEQYF. The chain has TRBV11-3 and TRBJ2-7; D not certain. Per germline, CDR1 SGHNT and CDR2 YENEEA. The CDR3 runs 15 residues. V was shortened by 3 bases and J by 1 base, with 13 bases between the two germline ends.

The J gene is TRBJ1-5, the V gene TRBV19; 8 bases agree with TRBD1. Trimming at V came to 6 bases and at J to 1 base, leaving 11 bases not matched to a gene. The germline CDR1 and CDR2 sequences are LNHDA and SQIVND (reference sequence). CDR3 size: 17 residues. The CDR3 sequence: CASRAHDRGGSNQPQHF. The DNA for the CDR3 is TGTGCCAGTAGGGCACATGACAGGGGTGGGAGCAATCAGCCCCAGCATTTT.

This clone was detected once. The V call is TRBV11-2, the J call TRBJ2-3, with 12 bases matching TRBD2. Germline V gene lookup returns CDR1 SGHAT and CDR2 FQNNGV. With V trimmed by 4 bases and J by 5 bases, 7 bases remained unmatched. This CDR3 has 16 residues. CDR3 amino acids: CASSSRLAGVLDTQYF. The CDR3 region has the DNA TGTGCCAGCAGCTCCAGACTAGCGGGGGTATTAGATACGCAGTATTTT.

The chain recombines TRBV7-2 with TRBJ2-2, with 7 positions matching TRBD2. In germline, CDR1 is SGHTA, CDR2 FQGNSA. V was pared by 4 bases and J by 7 bases, with 3 bases of the junction left unmatched. This CDR3 region has 13 residues. This CDR3 reads CASSWGGHGELFF. The CDR3 region has the DNA TGTGCCAGCAGCTGGGGGGGTCACGGGGAGCTGTTTTTT. Full variable domain (rest looked up from reference TRBV7-2 and TRBJ2-2): GAGVSQSPSNKVTEKGKDVELRCDPISGHTALYWYRQSLGQGLEFLIYFQGNSAPDKSGLPSDRFSAERTGGSVSTLTIQRTQQEDSAVYLCASSWGGHGELFFGEGSRLTVL.

The chain employs TRBV5-1 and TRBJ2-1; 11 positions match TRBD2. The CDR3 is 17 residues long. The ends lost 8 bases at V and 5 bases at J; junction bases unmatched: 15. CDR1 and CDR2 from the germline V gene are SGHRS and YFSETQ. The chain's CDR3 is CASLAGGPLERHNEQFF. The CDR3, as DNA: TGCGCCAGTTTAGCGGGAGGGCCATTAGAGAGGCACAATGAGCAGTTCTTC. The full variable domain, completed using reference TRBV5-1 and TRBJ2-1, is KAGVTQTPRYLIKTRGQQVTLSCSPISGHRSVSWYQQTPGQGLQFLFEYFSETQRNKGNFPGRFSGRQFSNSRSEMNVSTLELGDSALYLCASLAGGPLERHNEQFFGPGTRLTVL.

The chain joins TRBV2 to TRBJ2-4, with 11 bases fitting TRBD1. Germline V CDR1 and CDR2: SNHLY, FYNNEI. The CDR3 covers 20 residues. After removal of 8 bases from V and 1 base from J, the junction contained 19 bases not matched to a gene. CDR3 in amino acids: CASVGVSGQGAVSAKNIQYF. In DNA form, the CDR3 reads TGTGCCAGCGTGGGGGTGTCAGGACAGGGGGCAGTCTCGGCCAAAAACATTCAGTACTTC.

The rearrangement links TRBV18 to TRBJ2-3, with a tentative D call TRBD2 (6 bases). This CDR3 has 15 residues. V lost 1 base to trimming and J lost 4 bases, with 12 bases between them. Germline lookup yields CDR1 KGHSH and CDR2 LQKENI. The CDR3 DNA reads as TGTGCCAGCTCACCACGGGGGAGCGGGCCAGATACGCAGTATTTT. Translated: CASSPRGSGPDTQYF.

V and J are TRBV5-1 and TRBJ2-7; 10 nucleotides match TRBD1. CDR1 and CDR2 (germline): SGHRS, YFSETQ. CDR3 length: 16 residues. V lost 4 bases and J lost 5; bases outside the gene matches: 12. The CDR3 protein is CASSGGGQGLLDEQYF. The DNA for the CDR3 is TGCGCCAGCAGCGGGGGGGGACAGGGGCTGTTGGACGAGCAGTACTTC.

V and J are TRBV29-1 and TRBJ2-2; 7 bases align to TRBD1. This CDR3 is 14 amino acids long. With V trimmed by 5 bases and J by 3 bases, 6 bases remained unmatched. Germline lookup yields CDR1 SQVTM and CDR2 ANQGSEA. CDR3 loop: CSVLNRGDTGELFF. CDR3 nucleotides: TGCAGCGTTTTGAACAGGGGCGACACCGGGGAGCTGTTTTTT.

The gene calls are TRBV10-3 and TRBJ1-2; D perhaps matches TRBD1 (6 bases). The CDR3 is 12 residues long. Trimming took off 5 bases at V and 8 bases at J, with 12 bases between the two ends. Germline V CDR1 and CDR2: ENHRY, SYGVKD. The CDR3 loop reads CAISQQGYGYTF. The CDR3 coding sequence is TGTGCCATCAGTCAACAGGGCTACGGCTACACCTTC.

J is TRBJ1-5 and V is TRBV27, with D tentatively TRBD1 (6 bases). The germline V gene has CDR1 MNHEY and CDR2 SMNVEV (reference sequence). Trimming stripped 4 bases from V and 4 bases from J, with 11 bases between. This CDR3 spans 14 amino acids. The CDR3 sequence is CASSSYRENQPQHF. DNA for the CDR3: TGTGCCAGCAGTTCCTACAGGGAGAATCAGCCCCAGCATTTT.

The chain links TRBV6-5 to TRBJ2-3; D is possibly TRBD2 (5 bases). CDR1 MNHEY and CDR2 SVGAGI come from the germline V gene. This CDR3 spans 15 amino acids. Trimming cost V 2 bases and J 6 bases, with 15 bases left between them. CDR3 in DNA: TGTGCCAGCAGTTACCAGGCAGGAGGAAGCGATACGCAGTATTTT. Its protein is CASSYQAGGSDTQYF.

The chain recombines TRBV6-1 with TRBJ2-1, with 7 nucleotides matching TRBD2. The CDR3 length is 13 residues. V lost 8 bases and J lost 7; bases outside the gene matches: 8. Germline lookup yields CDR1 MNHNS and CDR2 SASEGT. The CDR3 DNA sequence: TGTGCCAGCGGGGGAACTAGCGTTAATGAGCAGTTCTTC. Residues: CASGGTSVNEQFF.

The genes are TRBV9 and TRBJ2-2; 7 bases match TRBD2. The CDR3 length is 16 residues. J lost 4 bases, V lost 0 bases, and 6 bases had no gene match. Germline V gives CDR1 SGDLS, CDR2 YYNGEE. The CDR3 nucleotides read TGTGCCAGCAGCGTAGGGGGACTAACTGTCACCGGGGAGCTGTTTTTT. Encoded protein: CASSVGGLTVTGELFF.

The gene calls are TRBV5-1 and TRBJ1-1; D might be TRBD1 (6 bases). The CDR3 loop spans 15 amino acids. V was shortened by 1 base and J by 0 bases, with 10 bases between the two germline ends. The V gene's germline CDR1 is SGHRS and CDR2 YFSETQ. The CDR3 DNA reads TGCGCCAGCAGCTTGCAGGGGACCTTGAACACTGAAGCTTTCTTT. This codes for CASSLQGTLNTEAFF.

The chain joins TRBV19 to TRBJ2-1; 9 nucleotides align to TRBD2. From germline, CDR1 is LNHDA and CDR2 SQIVND (reference sequence). There are 17 residues in the CDR3. Trimming took 7 bases from V and 2 from J; bases not matched to a gene: 12. The DNA of the CDR3 is TGTGCCAGTACTTCCTCTTTAGCTAGCGGGGCCTACAATGAGCAGTTCTTC. It specifies CASTSSLASGAYNEQFF.

The DNA of the CDR3 is TGTGCCAGCAGCCGAGCTTTCTCTGGAAACACCATATATTTT. Protein product: CASSRAFSGNTIYF. V is TRBV6-5 and J is TRBJ1-3; D uncertain. The CDR3 sequence is 14 residues long. Germline loops: CDR1 MNHEY, CDR2 SVGAGI. With 6 bases removed from V and 0 bases from J, the gap between germline ends came to 9 bases.

The J gene is TRBJ1-2, the V gene TRBV5-3, with D perhaps matching TRBD1 (5 bases). TRBV5-3 is given ORF status, its function remaining uncertain. The CDR3 consists of 13 residues. Trimming took 10 bases from V and 7 from J, leaving 20 bases between them. The chain's CDR3 is CAGHSGPGGGYTF. The CDR3 DNA follows: TGTGCCGGCCACTCCGGGCCCGGGGGTGGCTACACCTTC.

The chain carries TRBV18 and TRBJ1-2, with D perhaps matching TRBD1 (5 bases). V shed 3 bases and J shed 2 bases, with 13 bases lying between them. The CDR3 sequence is 15 residues long. CDR1 and CDR2 from the germline V gene are KGHSH and LQKENI. The CDR3 region has the DNA TGTGCCAGCTCACCCCCAAATACAGGAAACTATGGCTACACCTTC. Amino acid sequence: CASSPPNTGNYGYTF. Looking up the rest from reference TRBV18 and TRBJ1-2 gives the full variable domain: NAGVMQNPRHLVRRRGQEARLRCSPMKGHSHVYWYRQLPEEGLKFMVYLQKENIIDESGMPKERFSAEFPKEGPSILRIQQVVRGDSAAYFCASSPPNTGNYGYTFGSGTRLTVV.